This note documents a single TCR beta chain sequence. The antigen is unknown. These data are taken from a study of human T cells and chemical hapten exposure. Whole-study context: The study enrolled mostly female patients with alopecia areata, totalis or universalis. The variation in per-sample TCR yields arose mainly from small differences in pooled library volumes. Notes on the study in general: Versus controls, significantly more large CDR3 similarity clusters arose from expanded TCRs.

Each cDNA molecule in the library carried unique molecular identifiers. TCRdb re-derived calls from the RACE reads in MiXCR, one entry per CDR3 protein. This table has around 110,000 distinct CDR3 sequences, less than 15% appearing once. The time point here: pre-sensitization, week 0. The treatment is: therapeutic diphenylcyclopropenone sensitization with weekly scalp DPC. This receptor was identified in a woman between 50 and 59 years old with alopecia areata. Some clones in this sample may be carry-over from other donors' samples. This specimen consisted of whole blood, obtained in connection with sensitization to the hapten diphenylcyclopropenone (DPC).

This chain's CDR3 is CASGLGGSNQPQHF. The CDR3, as DNA: TGTGCTAGTGGTTTGGGGGGTAGCAATCAGCCCCAGCATTTT. V gene TRBV12-5 combines with J gene TRBJ1-5; no clear D gene. Germline values: CDR1 LGHNT, CDR2 FRNRAP. The CDR3 runs 14 residues. V lost 1 base to trimming and J lost 0 bases, with 4 bases between them.